Listed here are 16 T cell receptor beta chains from one sample, sequenced in a study of PD-1 blockade in classical Hodgkin lymphoma. Sequencing was performed with immunoSEQ multiplex PCR; in TCRdb, only in-frame clones are kept and a portion is missing. The sample includes over 15,000 clones, about 76% of them seen just once. Autologous stem cell transplantation was followed by relapse in every patient, and brentuximab vedotin exposure varied. Sequencing used peripheral blood mononuclear cells (PBMCs), obtained before the second cycle of nivolumab. The receptors originated from a human donor with classical Hodgkin lymphoma.

The chain couples TRBV5-1 to TRBJ1-1; 8 bases map to TRBD1. Germline V lookup: CDR1 SGHRS, CDR2 YFSETQ. Losses at the gene ends were 0 bases for V and 6 bases for J; bases not matched to a gene: 10. The CDR3 consists of 16 residues. CDR3 in DNA: TGCGCCAGCAGCTTGGCCCCGGCAGGGGGCGGCGCTGAAGCTTTCTTT. This translates into CASSLAPAGGGAEAFF.

The chain has TRBV21-1 and TRBJ1-4. TRBV21-1 is a pseudogene locus. The CDR3 extends over 15 amino acids. In DNA form, the CDR3 reads TGTGCCAGCAGCAAAGGGGACGGAACTAATGAAAAACTGTTTTTT. As protein: CASSKGDGTNEKLFF.

The CDR3 DNA sequence: TGCGCCAGCAGCAGAAGGGACAGTGGTAAGGAGCAGTACTTC. This encodes CASSRRDSGKEQYF. The rearrangement links TRBV5-1 to TRBJ2-7; TRBD1 matches 7 bases. Germline CDR1 reads SGHRS; CDR2 reads YFSETQ. The CDR3 runs 14 residues. J gave up 7 bases and V 4 bases, and 11 bases lay outside the gene matches.

The V gene is TRBV14, the J gene TRBJ2-7; TRBD2 aligns across 10 bases. CDR1 is SGHDN, CDR2 FVKESK, per germline. The junction had 6 bases not matched to a gene; V was cut back by 0 bases and J by 4 bases. CDR3 length: 16 residues. The CDR3 nucleotides read TGTGCCAGCAGCCAAGATCTAGCGGGGGCGCGATACGAGCAGTACTTC. Its translation: CASSQDLAGARYEQYF.

This chain joins TRBV7-8 and TRBJ2-6, with no clear D. V gave up 1 base and J gave up 7 bases, with 5 bases separating them. This CDR3 has 13 residues. In germline, CDR1 is SGHVS, CDR2 FQNEAQ. DNA for the CDR3: TGTGCCAGCAGCTTAGTAGGTGCCAACGTCCTGACTTTC. Protein sequence: CASSLVGANVLTF.

V usage is TRBV4-3 and J usage is TRBJ2-7, with 9 bases aligning to TRBD2. V dropped 1 base and J dropped 6; count of bases not matched to a gene: 4. The germline gives CDR1 LGHNA, CDR2 YSLEER. This CDR3 has 14 amino acids. DNA of the CDR3: TGCGCCAGCAGCCAAGTTAGCGGGAGTGGCGAGCAGTACTTC. Residues: CASSQVSGSGEQYF.

The V gene is TRBV5-1, the J gene TRBJ2-5, with 7 bases aligning to TRBD1. Germline lookup yields CDR1 SGHRS and CDR2 YFSETQ. The trim removed 5 bases at V and 3 bases at J, leaving 10 bases unmatched. This CDR3 comprises 15 residues. The CDR3 is CASRREPGTEETQYF. The CDR3 nucleotides read TGCGCCAGCAGACGTGAACCTGGGACAGAAGAGACCCAGTACTTC.

This rearrangement joins TRBV30 to TRBJ2-7; possible D gene TRBD2, 6 bases. The germline CDR1 and CDR2 sequences are GTSNPN and SVGIG (reference sequence). Trimming shortened V by 3 bases and J by 5 bases, and 11 bases separated the two germline ends. This CDR3 comprises 12 residues. CDR3 sequence reads: CAWRTSVDEQYF. The CDR3 region has the DNA TGTGCCTGGAGGACTAGTGTAGACGAGCAGTACTTC.

This clone has only one observation. The chain couples TRBV28 to TRBJ2-1; TRBD2 aligns across 9 bases. CDR1 and CDR2 (germline): MDHEN, SYDVKM. Germline trimming cut 10 bases from V and 6 bases from J; bases unmatched to any gene: 16. CDR3 length: 16 amino acids. DNA of the CDR3: TGTGCCACCTCCCCCCCGGCTAGCGGGGATCTCAATGAGCAGTTCTTC. Translating gives CATSPPASGDLNEQFF.

This chain connects TRBV11-2 to TRBJ1-1, with D maybe TRBD1 (5 bases). Germline V gene sequence: CDR1 SGHAT, CDR2 FQNNGV. CDR3 length equals 14 residues. Trimming cost V 3 bases and J 4 bases, with 12 bases left between them. In DNA, the CDR3 is TGTGCCAGCAGCTTGGGCAGGGTGGGCACTGAAGCTTTCTTT. Translating it yields CASSLGRVGTEAFF.

This rearrangement joins TRBV6-1 to TRBJ2-7; tentatively, D is TRBD2 (6 bases). The V and J ends lost 3 bases and 2 bases respectively, with 20 bases between them. The CDR3 has 17 amino acids. Germline V CDR1 and CDR2: MNHNS, SASEGT. CDR3 protein: CASSDWGLTTNPYEQYF. CDR3 DNA sequence: TGTGCCAGCAGTGACTGGGGACTTACGACCAACCCCTACGAGCAGTACTTC.

This clone was picked up a small number of times. The chain links TRBV6-4 to TRBJ1-6; a possible D gene is TRBD1 (5 bases). Between the trimmed V and J ends, which lost 3 bases and 14 bases, there was a span of 14 bases. The germline V gene encodes CDR1 MRHNA and CDR2 SNTAGT. There are 13 residues in the CDR3. Here the CDR3 DNA reads TGTGCCAGCAGTGATGGTCTCGGGGGTACCCTCCACTTT. Encoded protein: CASSDGLGGTLHF.

The rearrangement uses TRBV5-1 and TRBJ1-4; 11 bases align to TRBD1. V lost 4 bases and J lost 7; bases outside the gene matches: 3. Germline values: CDR1 SGHRS, CDR2 YFSETQ. The CDR3 length is 14 residues. The CDR3 reads CASSPGQGVEKLFF. CDR3 in DNA: TGCGCCAGCAGCCCGGGACAGGGGGTTGAAAAACTGTTTTTT.

The rearrangement joins TRBV30 to TRBJ1-4; D unclear. CDR1 and CDR2 from the germline V gene are GTSNPN and SVGIG (reference sequence). The CDR3 totals 15 residues. V lost 0 bases to trimming and J lost 3 bases, with 11 bases between them. The CDR3 protein is CAWSVLWKANEKLFF. The CDR3 DNA is TGTGCCTGGAGTGTACTATGGAAGGCTAATGAAAAACTGTTTTTT.

Here the CDR3 DNA reads TGTGCCAGCAGTGCAAACCTTTTTAGCGGGAGGCGCCCTATCACCCAGTACTTC. It yields the protein CASSANLFSGRRPITQYF. V usage is TRBV27 and J usage is TRBJ2-5, with 10 bases matching TRBD2. This CDR3 is built from 18 residues. The junction had 20 bases not matched to a gene; V was cut back by 5 bases and J by 8 bases. Germline lookup yields CDR1 MNHEY and CDR2 SMNVEV (reference sequence).

The V call is TRBV28, the J call TRBJ2-7; no reliable D call. CDR1 is MDHEN, CDR2 SYDVKM, per germline. The V gene lost 5 bases and the J gene lost 2 bases, with 10 bases spanning the gap. CDR3 size: 13 residues. CDR3 sequence reads: CASSPRRTYEQYF. The CDR3, as DNA: TGTGCCAGCAGTCCCCGCAGGACCTACGAGCAGTACTTC.